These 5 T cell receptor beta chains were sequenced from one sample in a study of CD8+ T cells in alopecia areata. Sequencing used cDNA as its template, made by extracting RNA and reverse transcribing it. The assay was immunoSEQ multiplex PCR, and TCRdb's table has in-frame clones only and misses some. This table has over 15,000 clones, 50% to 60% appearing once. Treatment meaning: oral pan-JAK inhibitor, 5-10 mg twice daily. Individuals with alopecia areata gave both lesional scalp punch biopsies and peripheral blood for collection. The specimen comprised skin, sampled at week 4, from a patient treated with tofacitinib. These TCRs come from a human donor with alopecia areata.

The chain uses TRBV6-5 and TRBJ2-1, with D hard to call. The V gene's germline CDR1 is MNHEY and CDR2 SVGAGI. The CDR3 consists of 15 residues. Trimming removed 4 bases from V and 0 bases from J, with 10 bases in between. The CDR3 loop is CASSLVDHSYNEQFF. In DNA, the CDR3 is TGTGCCAGCAGTTTAGTAGATCACTCCTACAATGAGCAGTTCTTC.

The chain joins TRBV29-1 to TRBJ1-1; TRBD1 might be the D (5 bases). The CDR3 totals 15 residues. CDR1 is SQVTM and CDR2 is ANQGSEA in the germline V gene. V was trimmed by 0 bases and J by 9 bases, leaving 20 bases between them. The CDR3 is CSVEDPGREGVKAFF. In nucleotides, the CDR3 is TGCAGCGTTGAAGACCCCGGCAGGGAGGGAGTCAAAGCTTTCTTT.

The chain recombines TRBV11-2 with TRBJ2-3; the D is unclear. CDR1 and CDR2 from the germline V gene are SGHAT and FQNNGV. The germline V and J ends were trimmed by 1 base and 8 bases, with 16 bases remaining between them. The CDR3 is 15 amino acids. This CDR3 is CASSLVPGADGTQYF. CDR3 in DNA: TGTGCCAGCAGCTTAGTCCCAGGCGCAGATGGTACGCAGTATTTT.

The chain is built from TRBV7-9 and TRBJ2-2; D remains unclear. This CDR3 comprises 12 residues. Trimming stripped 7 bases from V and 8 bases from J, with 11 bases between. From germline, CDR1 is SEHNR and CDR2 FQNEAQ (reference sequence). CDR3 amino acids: CASIPAEGELFF. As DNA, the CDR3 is TGTGCCAGCATCCCGGCGGAGGGGGAGCTGTTTTTT.

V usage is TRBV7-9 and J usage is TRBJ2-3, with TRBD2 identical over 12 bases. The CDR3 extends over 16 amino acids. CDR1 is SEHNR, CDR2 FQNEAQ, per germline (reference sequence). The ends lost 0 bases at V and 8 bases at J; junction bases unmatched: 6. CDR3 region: CASSLARTSGIVTQYF. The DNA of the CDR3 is TGTGCCAGCAGCTTAGCGAGGACTAGCGGGATCGTTACGCAGTATTTT.